These 9 T cell receptor beta chains were all obtained from the same sample, sequenced in a study of cytomegalovirus exposure and HLA in healthy donors. The PCR contained 60 Vbeta and 13 Jbeta primers. Using immunoSEQ multiplex PCR, the repertoire was profiled, and TCRdb retains in-frame clones only, with some absent. The sample lists under 70,000 clones, around 80% occurring once. The specimen sequenced was PBMCs. All receptors come from a middle-aged man in good health and CMV-seronegative.

The J gene is TRBJ1-6, the V gene TRBV6-4; 10 nucleotides match TRBD1. The CDR3 has 14 amino acids. The germline CDR1 and CDR2 sequences are MRHNA and SNTAGT. V gave up 2 bases and J gave up 8 bases; unmatched junction bases: 0. The DNA of the CDR3 is TGTGCCAGCAGTGACGGGACAGGGGATTCACCCCTCCACTTT. It translates to CASSDGTGDSPLHF.

This sequence joins TRBV11-3 and TRBJ1-4; 7 bases agree with TRBD1. CDR1 is SGHNT and CDR2 is YENEEA in the germline V gene. The J segment lost 7 bases and the V segment lost 1 base, leaving 12 bases of the junction unmatched. The CDR3 totals 17 residues. DNA of the CDR3: TGTGCCAGCAGCTTAGGAGACAGGGAGGAAGTTGTTGAAAAACTGTTTTTT. Amino acid sequence: CASSLGDREEVVEKLFF. Full variable domain (outside the CDR3, taken from reference TRBV11-3 and TRBJ1-4): EAGVVQSPRYKIIEKKQPVAFWCNPISGHNTLYWYLQNLGQGPELLIRYENEEAVDDSQLPKDRFSAERLKGVDSTLKIQPAELGDSAVYLCASSLGDREEVVEKLFFGSGTQLSVL.

The chain couples TRBV25-1 to TRBJ2-5; 9 bases align to TRBD1. This CDR3 has 16 residues. Germline CDR1 is MGHDK and CDR2 is SYGVNS. V was pared by 1 base and J by 5 bases, with 8 bases of the junction left unmatched. The DNA for the CDR3 is TGTGCCAGCAGTGAATCAGGGACAGGGTTTTTGGAGACCCAGTACTTC. This gives the protein CASSESGTGFLETQYF.

This clone was seen only a few times. This chain connects TRBV19 to TRBJ2-2; 10 nucleotides align to TRBD1. CDR3 length equals 19 residues. Trimming took 2 bases from V and 5 from J; bases not matched to a gene: 14. Germline CDR1 is LNHDA and CDR2 is SQIVND (reference sequence). As DNA, the CDR3 is TGTGCCAGTAGTATACTGGCCGGGACAGGGGTCCATTCAACCGGGGAGCTGTTTTTT. Its protein is CASSILAGTGVHSTGELFF.

The rearrangement links TRBV19 to TRBJ1-5; 9 bases align to TRBD1. Germline V gene sequence: CDR1 LNHDA, CDR2 SQIVND (reference sequence). The CDR3 contains 16 residues. J lost 0 bases, V lost 6 bases, and 6 bases had no gene match. The CDR3 region is CASRGRTGDSNQPQHF. The CDR3 region has the DNA TGTGCCAGTAGGGGTAGGACAGGGGATAGCAATCAGCCCCAGCATTTT.

V is TRBV6-5 and J is TRBJ1-5, with unresolved D. Germline V gene data show CDR1 as MNHEY and CDR2 as SVGAGI. The CDR3 spans 12 residues. With 6 bases removed from V and 4 bases from J, the gap between germline ends came to 7 bases. CDR3 bases: TGTGCCAGCAGGGGAGGTAATCAGCCCCAGCATTTT. Residues: CASRGGNQPQHF.

This clone has just a few counts. The chain recombines TRBV6-1 with TRBJ2-2; 10 bases align to TRBD1. The CDR3 has 15 residues. In germline, CDR1 is MNHNS, CDR2 SASEGT. V shed 2 bases and J 6 bases; nucleotides not matched to a gene: 3. The CDR3 bases are TGTGCCAGCAGTGAAATAGGACAGGGGGCCGGGGAGCTGTTTTTT. Its translation: CASSEIGQGAGELFF.

This chain links TRBV6-1 with TRBJ2-5; D not resolved. The end of the DNA fits TRBJ2-7 better, so the J call may be wrong. The CDR3 is 14 amino acids. From germline, CDR1 is MNHNS and CDR2 SASEGT. The DNA for the CDR3 is TGTGCCAGCAGTGATTTCGCCGTTGCGAGCGAGCAGTACTTC. Residues: CASSDFAVASEQYF.

This chain links TRBV7-9 with TRBJ1-2; TRBD1 aligns across 8 bases. This CDR3 has 15 amino acids. Trimming took 4 bases from V and 7 from J; bases not matched to a gene: 11. CDR1 SEHNR and CDR2 FQNEAQ come from the germline V gene (reference sequence). The CDR3 loop reads CASSSFPDRGRGYTF. The DNA for the CDR3 is TGTGCCAGCAGCTCCTTTCCTGACAGGGGCCGTGGCTACACCTTC. Full variable domain (missing parts from reference TRBV7-9 and TRBJ1-2): DTGVSQNPRHKITKRGQNVTFRCDPISEHNRLYWYRQTLGQGPEFLTYFQNEAQLEKSRLLSDRFSAERPKGSFSTLEIQRTEQGDSAMYLCASSSFPDRGRGYTFGSGTRLTVV.